The 11 T cell receptor beta chains presented below share a single source sample, sequenced in a study of blood T cell repertoires in COVID-19. Clones were read by immunoSEQ multiplex PCR, and TCRdb kept only the in-frame ones, dropping some. Altogether about 280,000 clones are present, around 85% being singletons, with the ten largest covering 5% to 6.5%. The sequencing input was peripheral blood. All receptors come from a man in his forties or fifties with active or convalescent COVID-19.

This chain uses TRBV2 with TRBJ2-7; TRBD1 is a possible D gene (6 bases). This CDR3 spans 14 amino acids. V was cut by 1 base and J by 3 bases, with 10 bases left in between. Germline V CDR1 and CDR2: SNHLY, FYNNEI. CDR3 region: CASSEGTAYYEQYF. CDR3 nucleotide sequence: TGTGCCAGCAGTGAAGGGACAGCTTACTACGAGCAGTACTTC.

The chain has TRBV18 and TRBJ1-2; 7 bases are a match to TRBD1. CDR1 is KGHSH and CDR2 is LQKENI in the germline V gene. The CDR3 runs 15 residues. V shed 3 bases, J shed 4 bases, and the junction held 8 bases outside the gene matches. The CDR3 region has the DNA TGTGCCAGCTCACCTTCAGGGGGGAAGTCCTATGGCTACACCTTC. Translation gives CASSPSGGKSYGYTF.

This clone was seen once. The chain is built from TRBV19 and TRBJ2-1, with no clear D. Germline V gene sequence: CDR1 LNHDA, CDR2 SQIVND (reference sequence). This CDR3 spans 12 amino acids. V lost 3 bases, J lost 9 bases, and 9 bases lay in between. The CDR3 nucleotides read TGTGCCAGTAGTATCAGAGGAGCTGAGCAGTTCTTC. Its translation is CASSIRGAEQFF.

The chain recombines TRBV5-8 with TRBJ1-5; 9 nucleotides line up with TRBD1. CDR1 is SGHTS and CDR2 is YDEGEE in the germline V gene. V dropped 4 bases and J dropped 4; count of bases not matched to a gene: 9. CDR3 length equals 16 residues. The CDR3 DNA reads TGTGCCAGCAGCGCCGGGACAGGGTCCCTAAATCAGCCCCAGCATTTT. Its protein is CASSAGTGSLNQPQHF.

The rearrangement joins TRBV5-1 to TRBJ1-1; D might be TRBD1 (5 bases). The germline gives CDR1 SGHRS, CDR2 YFSETQ. The CDR3 length is 16 residues. Trimming took off 0 bases at V and 6 bases at J, with 18 bases between the two ends. The chain's CDR3 is CASSLEAGLRRAEAFF. The CDR3 nucleotides read TGCGCCAGCAGCTTGGAGGCAGGGTTAAGGAGGGCTGAAGCTTTCTTT.

The chain links TRBV30 to TRBJ2-1, with 9 nucleotides matching TRBD2. Per the germline V gene, CDR1 is GTSNPN and CDR2 is SVGIG (reference sequence). This CDR3 contains 14 residues. The trim removed 7 bases at V and 4 bases at J, leaving 8 bases unmatched. The CDR3 nucleotides are TGTGCCTCGAGGGCTAGCGGGAAATACAATGAGCAGTTCTTC. It yields the protein CASRASGKYNEQFF.

The V call is TRBV30, the J call TRBJ1-5; a weak D match, TRBD1 (6 bases). Germline V gene data show CDR1 as GTSNPN and CDR2 as SVGIG (reference sequence). This CDR3 region has 14 residues. Trimming shortened V by 0 bases and J by 4 bases, and 10 bases separated the two germline ends. Here the CDR3 reads CAWSVGAGNQPQHF. Here the CDR3 DNA reads TGTGCCTGGAGTGTGGGGGCTGGAAATCAGCCCCAGCATTTT.

In nucleotides, the CDR3 is TGTGCCAGCAGTTTTGCGGGGGCGCATGAGCAGTTCTTC. This gives the protein CASSFAGAHEQFF. The rearrangement links TRBV12-3 or TRBV12-4 to TRBJ2-1, with D possibly matching TRBD2 (7 bases). The CDR3 runs 13 residues. The V gene lost 3 bases and the J gene lost 8 bases, with 11 bases spanning the gap.

The chain carries TRBV27 and TRBJ1-2; D is perhaps TRBD1 (5 bases). Germline V gene sequence: CDR1 MNHEY, CDR2 SMNVEV (reference sequence). V was shortened by 6 bases and J by 3 bases, with 11 bases between the two germline ends. The CDR3 runs to 13 residues. The CDR3 nucleotides read TGTGCCAGCAGCCCAGGGTCGCACTATGGCTACACCTTC. It encodes CASSPGSHYGYTF.

This clone has a single count. The CDR3 spells CASSLRTPRATNEKLFF. CDR3 in DNA: TGTGCCAGCAGCCTCCGGACACCACGGGCGACTAATGAAAAACTGTTTTTT. The rearrangement joins TRBV14 to TRBJ1-4, with D maybe TRBD1 (5 bases). The CDR3 has 17 residues. Germline lookup yields CDR1 SGHDN and CDR2 FVKESK. V lost 4 bases to trimming and J lost 2 bases, with 17 bases between them.

This chain links TRBV7-2 with TRBJ2-1; unclear D gene. Germline CDR1 SGHTA, CDR2 FQGNSA. Trimming stripped 8 bases from V and 0 bases from J, with 8 bases between. The length of the CDR3 is 13 residues. The CDR3 loop reads CASGRYSYNEQFF. The DNA of the CDR3 is TGTGCCAGCGGCCGATACTCCTACAATGAGCAGTTCTTC. Full variable domain (remainder filled in from reference TRBV7-2 and TRBJ2-1): GAGVSQSPSNKVTEKGKDVELRCDPISGHTALYWYRQSLGQGLEFLIYFQGNSAPDKSGLPSDRFSAERTGGSVSTLTIQRTQQEDSAVYLCASGRYSYNEQFFGPGTRLTVL.